The 17 T cell receptor beta chains below were found in one sample sequenced in a study of blood T cell repertoires in COVID-19. TCRdb's copy holds only in-frame clones and misses some; the assay was immunoSEQ multiplex PCR. Of about 42,000 clones listed, around nine tenths are singletons. The sample comprised peripheral blood. These receptors all stem from a human donor in a cohort sampled during active COVID-19.

The chain employs TRBV27 and TRBJ1-2; D might be TRBD1 (6 bases). Germline CDR1 is MNHEY and CDR2 is SMNVEV (reference sequence). The ends were cut back, 10 bases at V and 4 bases at J, with 16 bases in the middle. This CDR3 region has 13 residues. DNA of the CDR3: TGTGCCACCCAGCAGGCAGGGGCCTATGGCTACACCTTC. Its protein product is CATQQAGAYGYTF.

The chain is built from TRBV19 and TRBJ2-1, with unresolved D. V shed 5 bases and J shed 7 bases, with 12 bases lying between them. CDR1 is LNHDA, CDR2 SQIVND, per germline (reference sequence). This CDR3 contains 13 residues. The CDR3 nucleotides are TGTGCCAGTAGTCAGGCAGCCTCGAATGAGCAGTTCTTC. It yields the protein CASSQAASNEQFF.

The table lists this clone with a count of one. CDR3: CASSFYRNTEAFF. The CDR3 bases are TGTGCCAGCAGTTTCTACAGGAACACTGAAGCTTTCTTT. V is TRBV27 and J is TRBJ1-1, with D uncertain. The CDR3 spans 13 residues. Trimming removed 3 bases from V and 1 base from J, with 6 bases in between. Germline V lookup: CDR1 MNHEY, CDR2 SMNVEV (reference sequence).

In DNA, the CDR3 is TGCGCCAGCAGCTTGGTTCCTAGCGGGGGCCAAGAGACCCAGTACTTC. Residues: CASSLVPSGGQETQYF. The chain joins TRBV5-1 to TRBJ2-5; 10 nucleotides line up with TRBD2. The CDR3 spans 16 residues. The germline CDR1 and CDR2 sequences are SGHRS and YFSETQ. V was pared by 0 bases and J by 1 base, with 3 bases of the junction left unmatched. The variable domain in full, completed from reference TRBV5-1 and TRBJ2-5, reads KAGVTQTPRYLIKTRGQQVTLSCSPISGHRSVSWYQQTPGQGLQFLFEYFSETQRNKGNFPGRFSGRQFSNSRSEMNVSTLELGDSALYLCASSLVPSGGQETQYFGPGTRLLVL.

The DNA of the CDR3 is TGTGCCAGCAGCCACGGGGACAGGGAATTAGGCACCATATATTTT. As protein: CASSHGDRELGTIYF. The chain joins TRBV3-1 (or the pseudogene TRBV3-2) to TRBJ1-3; 9 bases map to TRBD1. The germline V gene encodes CDR1 LGHDT and CDR2 YNNKEL (reference sequence). Trimming at V came to 3 bases and at J to 9 bases, leaving 9 bases not matched to a gene. This CDR3 has 15 residues.

V gene TRBV7-6 combines with J gene TRBJ1-5; TRBD1 agrees at 8 bases. Germline V CDR1 and CDR2: SGHVS, FNYEAQ. Losses at the gene ends were 8 bases for V and 3 bases for J; bases not matched to a gene: 3. This CDR3 has 13 residues. The CDR3 loop is CASAGGYNQPQHF. The CDR3 coding sequence is TGTGCCAGCGCAGGGGGCTACAATCAGCCCCAGCATTTT.

This rearrangement joins TRBV27 to TRBJ2-7; TRBD2 is a possible D gene (6 bases). The CDR3 is made up of 16 amino acids. CDR1 and CDR2 (germline): MNHEY, SMNVEV (reference sequence). V gave up 2 bases and J gave up 2 bases, with 16 bases separating them. The CDR3 protein is CASSLMRDVLAYEQYF. CDR3 coding DNA: TGTGCCAGCAGTTTAATGCGGGATGTGTTGGCCTACGAGCAGTACTTC.

For the CDR3, the DNA is TGTGCCAGCAGGCTAGCGGGGGAAGAGACCCAGTACTTC. Its translation: CASRLAGEETQYF. V is TRBV27 and J is TRBJ2-5; 10 bases match TRBD2. V lost 6 bases, J lost 3 bases, and 1 base stayed unmatched. Germline V CDR1 and CDR2: MNHEY, SMNVEV (reference sequence). CDR3 length: 13 amino acids.

The chain links TRBV7-8 to TRBJ2-1, with 11 nucleotides matching TRBD2. V shed 6 bases, J shed 9 bases, and the junction held 7 bases outside the gene matches. The CDR3 extends over 14 amino acids. CDR1 is SGHVS, CDR2 FQNEAQ, per germline. CDR3 in amino acids: CASSFSGGAFEQFF. The CDR3 nucleotides read TGTGCCAGCAGTTTTAGCGGGGGGGCCTTTGAGCAGTTCTTC.

This chain connects TRBV21-1 to TRBJ1-1; the DNA was not used to check the table's D call, TRBD1. TRBV21-1 is designated a pseudogene. The CDR3 has 18 residues. The CDR3 here is CASGLGLGTGPLNTEAFF. The CDR3 region has the DNA TGTGCCAGCGGTCTAGGCCTCGGGACAGGGCCCCTGAACACTGAAGCTTTCTTT.

This rearrangement joins TRBV20-1 to TRBJ2-1; 7 nucleotides line up with TRBD2. The V segment lost 3 bases and the J segment 7 bases; nucleotides outside the gene matches: 12. Germline V gene lookup returns CDR1 DFQATT and CDR2 SNEGSKA (reference sequence). The CDR3 is made up of 15 amino acids. The CDR3 region has the DNA TGCAGTGCTAGTTCACCAGCGGGGAATGGGAATGAGCAGTTCTTC. It codes for CSASSPAGNGNEQFF.

This clone was found a few times. The V call is TRBV29-1, the J call TRBJ1-1; D remains ambiguous. The V end was cut by 7 bases, the J end by 3 bases, with 15 bases between. The germline V gene encodes CDR1 SQVTM and CDR2 ANQGSEA. This CDR3 is 13 amino acids long. CDR3 residues: CSADGGPYTEAFF. Written as DNA, the CDR3 is TGCAGCGCGGACGGAGGGCCTTACACTGAAGCTTTCTTT.

This chain links TRBV6-6 with TRBJ2-7; tentatively, D is TRBD2 (5 bases). Deletions cut 0 bases from V and 0 bases from J, with 9 bases between. The CDR3 sequence is 15 residues long. Germline V gives CDR1 MNHNY, CDR2 SVGAGI (reference sequence). The CDR3 coding sequence is TGTGCCAGCAGTTACTCGGAGGTGACCTCCTACGAGCAGTACTTC. Protein sequence: CASSYSEVTSYEQYF.

The gene calls are TRBV2 and TRBJ2-1; the match to TRBD2 covers 10 bases. The germline V gene encodes CDR1 SNHLY and CDR2 FYNNEI. The junction had 8 bases not matched to a gene; V was cut back by 6 bases and J by 6 bases. The CDR3 length is 15 residues. As DNA, the CDR3 is TGTGCCAGCAGCCCTGCTAGCGGGGGACCCAATGAGCAGTTCTTC. Translation gives CASSPASGGPNEQFF. The full variable domain, with the rest looked up from reference TRBV2 and TRBJ2-1, is EPEVTQTPSHQVTQMGQEVILRCVPISNHLYFYWYRQILGQKVEFLVSFYNNEISEKSEIFDDQFSVERPDGSNFTLKIRSTKLEDSAMYFCASSPASGGPNEQFFGPGTRLTVL.

This clone is a singleton in its sample. This chain connects TRBV21-1 to TRBJ2-3; the DNA was not used to check the table's D call, TRBD1. TRBV21-1 corresponds to a pseudogene. CDR3 size: 13 residues. This chain's CDR3 is CASSTNGTDTQYF. CDR3 nucleotides: TGTGCCAGCAGCACCAATGGCACAGATACGCAGTATTTT.

The chain links TRBV10-1 to TRBJ1-1, with D possibly being TRBD1 (5 bases). Trimming cost V 6 bases and J 1 base, with 9 bases left between them. Germline-derived CDR1 and CDR2 are WNHNN and SYGVQD (reference sequence). CDR3 length: 13 amino acids. The CDR3 nucleotides are TGCGCCAGCAGACAAGGACAGAACACTGAAGCTTTCTTT. Protein: CASRQGQNTEAFF.

This clone came up a few times. V gene TRBV7-9 combines with J gene TRBJ1-1; D is possibly TRBD1 (5 bases). This CDR3 spans 14 amino acids. Germline V gene data show CDR1 as SEHNR and CDR2 as FQNEAQ (reference sequence). V lost 1 base and J lost 4, with 10 bases in between. In DNA, the CDR3 is TGTGCCAGCAGCTTAGGGCAGGGTAGCACTGAAGCTTTCTTT. This encodes CASSLGQGSTEAFF.